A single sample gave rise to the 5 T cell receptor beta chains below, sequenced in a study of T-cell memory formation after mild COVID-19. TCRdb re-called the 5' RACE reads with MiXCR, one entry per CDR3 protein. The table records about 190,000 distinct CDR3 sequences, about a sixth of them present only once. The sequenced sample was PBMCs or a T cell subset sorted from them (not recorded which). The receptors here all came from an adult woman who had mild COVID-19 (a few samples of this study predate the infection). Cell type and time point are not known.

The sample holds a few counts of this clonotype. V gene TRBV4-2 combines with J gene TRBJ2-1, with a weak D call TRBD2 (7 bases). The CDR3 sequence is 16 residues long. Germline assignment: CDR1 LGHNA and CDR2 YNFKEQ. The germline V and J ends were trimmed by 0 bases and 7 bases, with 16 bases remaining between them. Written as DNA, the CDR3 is TGTGCCAGCAGCCAAGATAGGGCGAAGGGGGGGAATGAGCAGTTCTTC. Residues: CASSQDRAKGGNEQFF.

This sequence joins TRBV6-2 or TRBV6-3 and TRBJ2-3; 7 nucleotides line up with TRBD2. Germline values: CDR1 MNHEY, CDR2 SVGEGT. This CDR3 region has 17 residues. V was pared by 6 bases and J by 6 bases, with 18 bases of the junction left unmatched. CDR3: CASSQLVPRDGGDTQYF. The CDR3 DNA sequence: TGTGCCAGCAGCCAGCTGGTTCCCCGGGACGGGGGGGATACGCAGTATTTT.

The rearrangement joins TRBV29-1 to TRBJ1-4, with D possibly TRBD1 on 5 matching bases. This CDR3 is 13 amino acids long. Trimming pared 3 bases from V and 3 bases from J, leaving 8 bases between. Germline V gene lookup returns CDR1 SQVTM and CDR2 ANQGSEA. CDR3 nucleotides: TGCAGCGTTGAGAAGGGGCCTAATGAAAAACTGTTTTTT. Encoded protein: CSVEKGPNEKLFF. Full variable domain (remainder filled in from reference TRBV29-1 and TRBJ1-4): SAVISQKPSRDICQRGTSLTIQCQVDSQVTMMFWYRQQPGQSLTLIATANQGSEATYESGFVIDKFPISRPNLTFSTLTVSNMSPEDSSIYLCSVEKGPNEKLFFGSGTQLSVL.

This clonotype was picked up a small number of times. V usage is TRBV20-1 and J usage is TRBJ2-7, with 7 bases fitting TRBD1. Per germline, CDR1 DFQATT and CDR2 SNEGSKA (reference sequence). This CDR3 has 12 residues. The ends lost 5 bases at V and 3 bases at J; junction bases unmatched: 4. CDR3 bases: TGCAGTGCTGCTCGGGACAGCTACGAGCAGTACTTC. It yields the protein CSAARDSYEQYF.

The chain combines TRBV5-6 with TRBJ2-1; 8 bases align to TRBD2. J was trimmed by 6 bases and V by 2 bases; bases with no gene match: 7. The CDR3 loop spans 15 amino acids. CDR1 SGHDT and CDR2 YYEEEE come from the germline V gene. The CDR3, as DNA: TGTGCCAGCAGCTTTAGGACTAGCATTCTCAATGAGCAGTTCTTC. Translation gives CASSFRTSILNEQFF.